This T cell receptor (beta chain) was obtained from a study of T cell repertoires in aging, cancer and after chemotherapy. Study overall: About 9.1 million TCR reads were in the whole dataset.

A mixed TRB-A/B primer pool amplified rearranged TRB by multiplex touch-down PCR. TCRdb recomputed calls from the multiplex PCR reads with MiXCR, one row per CDR3 protein. The sample lists around 5,000 distinct CDR3 sequences, roughly 29% occurring once. Deletions cut 2 bases from V and 4 bases from J, with 13 bases between. Germline CDR1 is SGHNT and CDR2 is YYREEE (reference sequence). The CDR3 is 14 amino acids. Overall study results and limits: Thymic emigration or peripheral T cell expansion may be impaired by lymphoid organ infiltration in hematological cancer. Healthy donors lost TCR diversity with age mainly through richness, cancer patients through richness and evenness.

With respect to this clonotype: Its specificity is unknown.

Peripheral blood genomic DNA, not sorted cells or RNA, was the template. This receptor was obtained from a human donor with a blood cancer. The donor label of this sample is uncertain. The specimen was blood. The rearrangement links TRBV5-4 to TRBJ2-7; D remains ambiguous. The chain's CDR3 is CASSFPDGIYEQYF. The CDR3 coding sequence is TGTGCCAGCAGCTTCCCGGACGGCATTTACGAGCAGTACTTC.